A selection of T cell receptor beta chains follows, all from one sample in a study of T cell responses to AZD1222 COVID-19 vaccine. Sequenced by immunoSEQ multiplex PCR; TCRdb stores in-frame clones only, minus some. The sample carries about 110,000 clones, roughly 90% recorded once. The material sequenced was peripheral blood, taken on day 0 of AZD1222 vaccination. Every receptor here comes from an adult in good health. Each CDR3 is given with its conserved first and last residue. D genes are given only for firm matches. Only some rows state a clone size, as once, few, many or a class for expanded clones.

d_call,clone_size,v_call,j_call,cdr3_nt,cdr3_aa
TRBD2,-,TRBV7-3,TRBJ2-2,TGTGCCAGCAGCGTACGCGGGGGGTCCACCGGGGAGCTGTTTTTT,CASSVRGGSTGELFF
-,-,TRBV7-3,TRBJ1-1,TGTGCCAGCAGCTTACTTCTGGGCACTGAAGCTTTCTTT,CASSLLLGTEAFF
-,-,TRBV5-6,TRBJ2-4,TGTGCCAGCAGCTTCCAGGGAGGGGGAAACATTCAGTACTTC,CASSFQGGGNIQYF
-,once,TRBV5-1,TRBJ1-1,TGCGCCAGCAGCAACGGGGGAGGGGCTGAAGCTTTCTTT,CASSNGGGAEAFF
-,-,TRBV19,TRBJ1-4,TGTGCCAGTAGCCTTTCCAATGGACGGGGGGAAAAACTGTTTTTT,CASSLSNGRGEKLFF
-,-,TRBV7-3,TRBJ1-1,TGTGCCAGCAGCATCCTCCGGGAGGGGGCTTTCTTT,CASSILREGAFF
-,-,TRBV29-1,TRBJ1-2,TGCAGCGTTGGTGTCAATAACTATGGCTACACCTTC,CSVGVNNYGYTF
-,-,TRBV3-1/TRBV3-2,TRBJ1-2,TGTGCCAGCAGTTATAGGGGAAGCAACTATGGCTACACCTTC,CASSYRGSNYGYTF
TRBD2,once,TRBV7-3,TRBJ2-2,TGTGCCAGCAGCCCTCGGACTAGCGGGAATACCGGGGAGCTGTTTTTT,CASSPRTSGNTGELFF
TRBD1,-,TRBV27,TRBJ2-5,TGTGCCAGCAGTTTATCATTTTCGGGACAGACCAGGCGGGAGACCCAGTACTTC,CASSLSFSGQTRRETQYF
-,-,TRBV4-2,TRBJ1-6,TGTGCCAGCAGCCTCACCCCGAGTAGCCTAAGTTCACCCCTCCACTTT,CASSLTPSSLSSPLHF
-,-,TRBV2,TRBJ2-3,TGTGCCAGCAGTGATGGCTCCAGCACAGATACGCAGTATTTT,CASSDGSSTDTQYF
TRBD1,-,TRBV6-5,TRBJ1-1,TGTGCCAGCAGTTATCACAGGGGCAGTAACACTGAAGCTTTCTTT,CASSYHRGSNTEAFF
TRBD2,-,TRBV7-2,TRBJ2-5,TGTGCCAGCAGCTTAGTTGGCGGGGGGGTCCAAGAGACCCAGTACTTC,CASSLVGGGVQETQYF
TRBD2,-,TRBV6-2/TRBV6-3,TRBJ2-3,TGTGCCAGCAGTAACCTAGCGGGAGGGGGAGATACGCAGTATTTT,CASSNLAGGGDTQYF
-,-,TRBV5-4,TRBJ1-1,TGTGCCAGCAGCCTGGGACGGTCGAACACTGAAGCTTTCTTT,CASSLGRSNTEAFF
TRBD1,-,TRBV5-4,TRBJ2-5,TGTGCCAGCAGCTTGGGGGGACAGGCTCAAGAGACCCAGTACTTC,CASSLGGQAQETQYF
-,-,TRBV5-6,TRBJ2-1,TGTGCCAGCAGCCTGTGGACAGCCTACAATGAGCAGTTCTTC,CASSLWTAYNEQFF
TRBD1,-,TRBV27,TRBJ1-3,TGTGCCAGCAGACCAACAGGGGGGAACACCATATATTTT,CASRPTGGNTIYF
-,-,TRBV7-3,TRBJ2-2,TGTGCCAGCAGCTTAAACCCAGCGGCGAACACCGGGGAGCTGTTTTTT,CASSLNPAANTGELFF
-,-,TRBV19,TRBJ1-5,TGTGCCAGTAGTCTCTTGGGGCCAGGGCTTAATCAGCCCCAGCATTTT,CASSLLGPGLNQPQHF
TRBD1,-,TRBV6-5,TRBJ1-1,TGTGCCAGCACCTCCAGACAGGGGTACACTGAAGCTTTCTTT,CASTSRQGYTEAFF
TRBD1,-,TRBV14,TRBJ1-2,TGTGCCAGCAGCCAAGGGGGACAGCCCTATGGCTACACCTTC,CASSQGGQPYGYTF
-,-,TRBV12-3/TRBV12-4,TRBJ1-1,TGTGCCAGCAGGGGCAGGGGCATCGATGAAGCTTTCTTT,CASRGRGIDEAFF
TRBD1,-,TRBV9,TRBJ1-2,TGTGCCAGCTCCGTAGTGGGACAGCCCACACCTCATGGCTACACCTTC,CASSVVGQPTPHGYTF
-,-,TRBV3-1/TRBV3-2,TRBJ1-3,TGTGCCAGCAGCGCCCCTGGAAACACCATATATTTT,CASSAPGNTIYF
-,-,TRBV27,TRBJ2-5,TGTGCCAGCAGTTTATCGGGCATAGAGACCCAGTACTTC,CASSLSGIETQYF
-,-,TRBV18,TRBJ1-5,TGTGCCAGCTCACCTCTTGGGGGGGGTCAGCCCCAGCATTTT,CASSPLGGGQPQHF
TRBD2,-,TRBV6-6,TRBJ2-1,TGTGCCAGCAGTTCCAGCGGGAACTACAATGAGCAGTTCTTC,CASSSSGNYNEQFF
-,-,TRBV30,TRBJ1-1,TGTGCCTGGATGATGGGGCGAGACACTGAAGCTTTCTTT,CAWMMGRDTEAFF
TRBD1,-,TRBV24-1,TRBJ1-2,TGTGCCACCAGTGACCGGACAGGGTCCGGCTACACCTTC,CATSDRTGSGYTF
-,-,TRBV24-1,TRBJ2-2,TGTGCCACCAGTGATTTCAAACAGGAAGGGACCGGGGAGCTGTTTTTT,CATSDFKQEGTGELFF
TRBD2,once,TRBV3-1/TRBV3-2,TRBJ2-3,TGTGCCAGCAGCCCTCTACTAGCGGGAGGGCCAGATACGCAGTATTTT,CASSPLLAGGPDTQYF
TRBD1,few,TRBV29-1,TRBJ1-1,TGCAGCGCCATGACAGGGCAAGGGACTGAAGCTTTCTTT,CSAMTGQGTEAFF
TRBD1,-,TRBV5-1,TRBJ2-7,TGCGCCAGCAGCTTGGTACCGACAGGGGTTGCTGACGAGCAGTACTTC,CASSLVPTGVADEQYF
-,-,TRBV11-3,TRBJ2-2,TGTGCCAGCAGCTTAGGGGGCCGGGACGGTTACTACACCGGGGAGCTGTTTTTT,CASSLGGRDGYYTGELFF
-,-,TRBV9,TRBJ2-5,TGTGCCAGCAGCGCACATGAGGAGACCCAGTACTTC,CASSAHEETQYF
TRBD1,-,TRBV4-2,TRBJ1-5,TGTGCCAGCAGCCAACAGGGGGCCCAGCCCCAGCATTTT,CASSQQGAQPQHF
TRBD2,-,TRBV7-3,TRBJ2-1,TGTGCCAGCTCCCAACGAAGCGGGGGTTACAATGAGCAGTTCTTC,CASSQRSGGYNEQFF
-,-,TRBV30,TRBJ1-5,TGTGCCTGGAGCCCTGATTCGGGGTTAAGTCAGCCCCAGCATTTT,CAWSPDSGLSQPQHF
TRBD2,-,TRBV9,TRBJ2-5,TGTGCCAGCAGTGAGCGGGGGGGCGGAGAGACCCAGTACTTC,CASSERGGGETQYF
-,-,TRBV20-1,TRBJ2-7,TGCAGTGCCATGAGACTCTACGAGCAGTACTTC,CSAMRLYEQYF
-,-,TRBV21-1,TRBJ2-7,TGTGCCAGCAGCATCCAGGGGGCGGCCTACGAGCAGTACTTC,CASSIQGAAYEQYF
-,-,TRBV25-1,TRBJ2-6,TGTGCCAGCAGCAGACAGGAATCGAGCTCTGGGGCCAACGTCCTGACTTTC,CASSRQESSSGANVLTF
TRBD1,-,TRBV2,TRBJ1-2,TGTGCCAGCAGAGGGACAGCGAGCCACTCCTATGGCTACACCTTC,CASRGTASHSYGYTF
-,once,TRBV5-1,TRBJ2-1,TGCGCCAGCAGCCTTCAGGGCAATGAGCAGTTCTTC,CASSLQGNEQFF
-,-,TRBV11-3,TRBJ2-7,TGTGCCAGCAGCTTAGATACCTACGAGCAGTACTTC,CASSLDTYEQYF
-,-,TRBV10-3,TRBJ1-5,TGTGCCATCAGTGATCCGGGACCGTTAGGAGGACCCCAGCATTTT,CAISDPGPLGGPQHF
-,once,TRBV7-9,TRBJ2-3,TGTGCCAGCAGCTTGGTTGGCTTTGGGGATACGCAGTATTTT,CASSLVGFGDTQYF
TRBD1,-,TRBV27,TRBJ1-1,TGTGCCAGCAGTTTATATTGGAAGGGGACAGGGTTTAGCACTGAAGCTTTCTTT,CASSLYWKGTGFSTEAFF
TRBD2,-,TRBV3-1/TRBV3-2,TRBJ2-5,TGTGCCAGCAGCCAACGTACTAGCGGTCAAGAGACCCAGTACTTC,CASSQRTSGQETQYF
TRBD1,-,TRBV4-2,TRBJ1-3,TGTGCCAGCAGCCAACCGGGACAGGGTAGCACCATATATTTT,CASSQPGQGSTIYF
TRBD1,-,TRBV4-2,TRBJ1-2,TGTGCCAGCAGCCAAGGGACAGGGGAAATGGTGGGCTACACCTTC,CASSQGTGEMVGYTF
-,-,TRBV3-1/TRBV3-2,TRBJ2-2,TGTGCCAGCAGCCTGGGTAGGGCCGGGGAGCTGTTTTTT,CASSLGRAGELFF
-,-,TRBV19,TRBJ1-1,TGTGCCAGTAGCCCCCAGAGAGGGAGAGGGACTGAAGCTTTCTTT,CASSPQRGRGTEAFF
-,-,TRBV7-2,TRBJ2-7,TGTGCCAGCAGCTTACAGGGCAGTTCCGAGCAGTACTTC,CASSLQGSSEQYF
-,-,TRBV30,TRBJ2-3,TGTGCCTGGGGCCCCCCAGGGGTAGGTGCCCCAGATACGCAGTATTTT,CAWGPPGVGAPDTQYF
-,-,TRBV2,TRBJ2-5,TGTGCCAGCAGTACACACCAAGAGACCCAGTACTTC,CASSTHQETQYF
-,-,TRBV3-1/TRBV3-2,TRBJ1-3,TGTGCCAGCAGCCACCTGGACGGGACTGGAAACACCATATATTTT,CASSHLDGTGNTIYF
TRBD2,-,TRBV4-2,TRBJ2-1,TGTGCCAGCAGCCAAGACTACCGGGCACTAGCGGGGAATGAGCAGTTCTTC,CASSQDYRALAGNEQFF